Listed below are T cell receptor beta chains from one sample, sequenced in a study of blood T cell repertoires in COVID-19. Clones were read by immunoSEQ multiplex PCR, and TCRdb kept only the in-frame ones, dropping some. The sample records hundreds of thousands of clones, 90% being singletons. Sequencing used peripheral blood. The receptor set was obtained from a woman aged 40 to 55 with COVID-19, enrolled during active disease. Both conserved end residues are part of each CDR3.

v_call	j_call	cdr3_aa
TRBV7-2	TRBJ2-5	CASSPTSGGSQETQYF
TRBV7-9	TRBJ1-2	CASSLHPELLGYTF
TRBV5-8	TRBJ2-1	CASSFKLAGGNEQFF
TRBV24-1	TRBJ2-6	CATSARGAGANVLTF
TRBV28	TRBJ1-2	CASRQTGIYGYTF
TRBV7-2	TRBJ2-1	CASSLVAVLSYNEQFF
TRBV5-8	TRBJ1-2	CASSFQNGIGVNYGYTF
TRBV18	TRBJ1-3	CASSPSQGSAGNTIYF
TRBV7-9	TRBJ1-1	CASSLIQNTEAFF
TRBV15	TRBJ1-2	CATSSNLLTDGYTF
TRBV7-2	TRBJ2-1	CASSAEWGVGLVNEQFF
TRBV30	TRBJ1-5	CAWSVRPGGQPQHF
TRBV30	TRBJ2-3	CAWRGLAGGVDTQYF
TRBV28	TRBJ2-1	CASRAREGTYNEQFF
TRBV5-1	TRBJ1-2	CASSLVGTNYGYTF
TRBV6-2/TRBV6-3	TRBJ2-7	CASSYTRGLGKPYEQYF
TRBV12-3/TRBV12-4	TRBJ1-5	CASRERGNQPQHF
TRBV11-2	TRBJ2-1	CASSSTMSSYNEQFF
TRBV11-1	TRBJ2-2	CASSPGSGGSTGELFF
TRBV6-2/TRBV6-3	TRBJ1-6	CASSPDAQGRNSPLHF